These 5 T cell receptor beta chains came from one sample sequenced in a study of a mutant IDH1 vaccine in newly diagnosed glioma. Described time point: week 47, end of study. Each dose of the vaccine consisted of 300 ug of mutant IDH1 20-mer peptide, with topical imiquimod. The table came from immunoSEQ multiplex PCR; TCRdb's copy has only in-frame clones and leaves some out. The sample lists tens of thousands of clones; over 85% were seen once. For these TCRs, the target antigens are not known. This specimen was PBMCs, taken from a glioma patient whose treatment included an IDH1 peptide vaccine. Receptors were obtained from a woman aged 50 to 60 with glioma.

V usage is TRBV2 and J usage is TRBJ2-5; TRBD2 agrees at 7 bases. With 7 bases clipped from V and 5 bases from J, the junction kept 10 bases outside the gene matches. There are 14 residues in the CDR3. The germline V gene has CDR1 SNHLY and CDR2 FYNNEI. The CDR3 bases are TGTGCCAGCATGGGCGGACTAGTTAGGGAGACCCAGTACTTC. This sequence encodes CASMGGLVRETQYF.

CDR3 loop: CASSLHISPLHF. Written as DNA, the CDR3 is TGTGCCAGCAGCTTACACATCTCACCCCTCCACTTT. V and J are TRBV11-2 and TRBJ1-6; no clear D gene. The CDR3 sequence is 12 residues long. Germline V gene sequence: CDR1 SGHAT, CDR2 FQNNGV. Deletions cut 2 bases from V and 10 bases from J, with 6 bases between.

This chain uses TRBV6-1 with TRBJ2-3; 9 nucleotides match TRBD2. V dropped 2 bases and J dropped 4; count of bases not matched to a gene: 7. Germline V gives CDR1 MNHNS, CDR2 SASEGT. This CDR3 region has 16 residues. The CDR3 bases are TGTGCCAGCAGTGAAATAGTGGGACTAGCTGCAGATACGCAGTATTTT. It yields the protein CASSEIVGLAADTQYF.

The chain combines TRBV18 with TRBJ1-1; a weak D match, TRBD1 (5 bases). Trimming shortened V by 5 bases and J by 1 base, and 20 bases separated the two germline ends. From germline, CDR1 is KGHSH and CDR2 LQKENI. This CDR3 is built from 17 residues. In DNA, the CDR3 is TGTGCCAGCTCAAGACGGATATCAAGACAGCAGAACACTGAAGCTTTCTTT. Translating it yields CASSRRISRQQNTEAFF.

The chain uses TRBV6-1 and TRBJ2-5; D remains unclear. Per germline, CDR1 MNHNS and CDR2 SASEGT. Trimming removed 1 base at V and 4 bases at J, with 16 bases between. This CDR3 comprises 16 residues. Here the CDR3 reads CASSEVPGNLIETQYF. CDR3 DNA sequence: TGTGCCAGCAGTGAAGTGCCAGGCAACCTTATAGAGACCCAGTACTTC.